The 16 T cell receptor beta chains below come from one sample, sequenced in a study of radiotherapy plus CTLA-4 blockade in lung cancer. Profiled with immunoSEQ multiplex PCR; TCRdb holds only in-frame clones, not every one. This table holds around 78,000 clones, 60% to 85% found once. This specimen consisted of peripheral blood, obtained from a patient treated with radiotherapy plus ipilimumab. The origin of the receptors is a human donor with non-small cell lung cancer who had a partial response to radiotherapy plus ipilimumab. Some clones in this sample may be carry-over from other donors' samples.

The gene calls are TRBV6-1 and TRBJ1-1; TRBD1 matches at 10 bases. Germline loops: CDR1 MNHNS, CDR2 SASEGT. The CDR3 consists of 13 residues. With 4 bases clipped from V and 7 bases from J, the junction kept 3 bases outside the gene matches. CDR3 DNA sequence: TGTGCCAGCAGTGGGGACAGGGGTTTTGAAGCTTTCTTT. Encoded protein: CASSGDRGFEAFF.

The chain has TRBV19 and TRBJ2-3, with 9 bases matching TRBD1. From germline, CDR1 is LNHDA and CDR2 SQIVND (reference sequence). The CDR3 is 15 residues long. The J segment lost 2 bases and the V segment lost 4 bases, leaving 4 bases of the junction unmatched. The CDR3 sequence is CASSTGTGNTDTQYF. CDR3 in DNA: TGTGCCAGTAGTACGGGGACAGGGAACACAGATACGCAGTATTTT.

The chain links TRBV25-1 to TRBJ2-3, with TRBD1 matching 9 bases. The CDR3 runs to 13 residues. V shed 7 bases and J 4 bases; nucleotides not matched to a gene: 3. CDR1 and CDR2 (germline): MGHDK, SYGVNS. CDR3 amino acids: CASNRDRADTQYF. In DNA, the CDR3 is TGTGCCAGCAACCGGGACAGGGCAGATACGCAGTATTTT. The full variable domain, in which reference TRBV25-1 and TRBJ2-3 provide the parts outside the CDR3, is EADIYQTPRYLVIGTGKKITLECSQTMGHDKMYWYQQDPGMELHLIHYSYGVNSTEKGDLSSESTVSRIRTEHFPLTLESARPSHTSQYLCASNRDRADTQYFGPGTRLTVL.

The chain joins TRBV7-9 to TRBJ2-5; TRBD2 agrees at 12 bases. The V gene's germline CDR1 is SEHNR and CDR2 FQNEAQ (reference sequence). The CDR3 contains 16 residues. V dropped 5 bases and J dropped 0; count of bases not matched to a gene: 4. The CDR3 region has the DNA TGTGCCAGCAGCCGCGGACTAGCGGGATACCAAGAGACCCAGTACTTC. It translates to CASSRGLAGYQETQYF.

Only a few counts were recorded for this clone. The V gene is TRBV6-6, the J gene TRBJ1-5; 9 bases agree with TRBD1. CDR3 length: 14 amino acids. Germline assignment: CDR1 MNHNY and CDR2 SVGAGI (reference sequence). Trimming cost V 6 bases and J 3 bases; bases outside gene matches: 3. The CDR3 sequence: CASRRTGDNQPQHF. CDR3 nucleotide sequence: TGTGCCAGCAGGAGGACAGGGGACAATCAGCCCCAGCATTTT.

This clone was seen a handful of times. This chain connects TRBV28 to TRBJ2-7; 7 bases match TRBD2. The length of the CDR3 is 17 residues. Germline V gene sequence: CDR1 MDHEN, CDR2 SYDVKM. The J segment lost 4 bases and the V segment lost 3 bases, leaving 15 bases of the junction unmatched. This CDR3 is CASSFTGAILGGYEQYF. For the CDR3, the DNA is TGTGCCAGCAGTTTTACGGGCGCGATTCTGGGGGGGTACGAGCAGTACTTC.

This clone was seen only once. The chain uses TRBV19 and TRBJ2-1, with unresolved D. Trimming cost V 1 base and J 6 bases, with 22 bases left between them. CDR1 LNHDA and CDR2 SQIVND come from the germline V gene (reference sequence). The CDR3 is 18 residues long. This CDR3 is CASSIGGPPVFRGNEQFF. The CDR3 DNA reads as TGTGCCAGTAGTATAGGCGGCCCTCCAGTCTTTAGAGGCAATGAGCAGTTCTTC.

The rearrangement links TRBV7-2 to TRBJ2-5, with D hard to call. The J call is doubtful: the DNA matches TRBJ2-7 better. The CDR3 is 13 amino acids. Germline CDR1 and CDR2: SGHTA and FQGNSA. The CDR3 loop reads CASSLSPTYEQYF. The CDR3 DNA reads TGTGCCAGCAGCTTAAGTCCTACCTACGAGCAGTACTTC.

The genes are TRBV5-1 and TRBJ2-5; 7 nucleotides agree with TRBD1. The CDR3 loop spans 15 amino acids. CDR1 and CDR2 (germline): SGHRS, YFSETQ. The V segment lost 0 bases and the J segment 5 bases; nucleotides outside the gene matches: 7. The CDR3 reads CASSLEAGGQETQYF. For the CDR3, the DNA is TGCGCCAGCAGCTTGGAGGCAGGGGGTCAGGAGACCCAGTACTTC.

Here the CDR3 DNA reads TGTGCCAGCAGCCTCCCCTCCGGGGAAGTGAGCCCCTACAATGAGCAGTTCTTC. Translated, it gives CASSLPSGEVSPYNEQFF. The V and J genes are TRBV4-2 and TRBJ2-1, with D possibly being TRBD2 (5 bases). Trimming removed 4 bases at V and 2 bases at J, with 21 bases between. CDR1 is LGHNA and CDR2 is YNFKEQ in the germline V gene. The CDR3 contains 18 residues.

The chain employs TRBV11-3 and TRBJ2-1; 10 bases map to TRBD2. The CDR3 contains 14 residues. The ends lost 5 bases at V and 15 bases at J; junction bases unmatched: 13. Germline V lookup: CDR1 SGHNT, CDR2 YENEEA. Here the CDR3 DNA reads TGTGCCAGCAGCGCCTCCGGGAGAGCGGGGGGGCGGTTCTTC. This sequence encodes CASSASGRAGGRFF.

The J gene is TRBJ1-2, the V gene TRBV23-1; D gene unclear. TRBV23-1 is an ORF for which the function is uncertain. The CDR3 has 19 amino acids. V was clipped by 0 bases and J by 0 bases, with 20 bases between them. The CDR3 bases are TGCGCCAGCAGTCAATCGGTTCATCCGCGAACCCCCTCTAACTATGGCTACACCTTC. The encoded protein is CASSQSVHPRTPSNYGYTF.

This chain uses TRBV5-1 with TRBJ2-7; the match to TRBD1 covers 9 bases. The CDR3 is 15 residues long. In germline, CDR1 is SGHRS, CDR2 YFSETQ. V trimming: 2 bases; J trimming: 6 bases; junction bases outside the gene matches: 9. Written as DNA, the CDR3 is TGCGCCAGCAGCTTTCGAACGGGACAGGGTTCCGAGCAGTACTTC. It encodes CASSFRTGQGSEQYF. The variable domain in full, with the rest retrieved from reference TRBV5-1 and TRBJ2-7, is KAGVTQTPRYLIKTRGQQVTLSCSPISGHRSVSWYQQTPGQGLQFLFEYFSETQRNKGNFPGRFSGRQFSNSRSEMNVSTLELGDSALYLCASSFRTGQGSEQYFGPGTRLTVT.

The chain has TRBV4-2 and TRBJ2-5; D unresolved. The end of the DNA is better explained by TRBJ2-7, so the J call may be wrong. CDR1 LGHNA and CDR2 YNFKEQ come from the germline V gene. This CDR3 has 15 amino acids. The chain's CDR3 is CASSQDPSTIYEQYF. CDR3 coding DNA: TGTGCCAGCAGCCAAGATCCATCTACGATCTACGAGCAGTACTTC.

J is TRBJ1-2 and V is TRBV28, with 7 bases identical to TRBD1. After removal of 10 bases from V and 9 bases from J, the junction contained 11 bases not matched to a gene. The CDR3 has 12 residues. Looked up from germline, CDR1 is MDHEN and CDR2 is SYDVKM. CDR3 sequence (DNA): TGTGCCACCCTCAGGGGGGCGCAAAGCTACACCTTC. It specifies CATLRGAQSYTF.

This chain links TRBV29-1 with TRBJ2-1, with 14 bases matching TRBD2. CDR1 and CDR2 from the germline V gene are SQVTM and ANQGSEA. CDR3 length equals 14 residues. With 5 bases clipped from V and 14 bases from J, the junction kept 11 bases outside the gene matches. DNA of the CDR3: TGCAGCGTTCGACCCGGGACTAGCGGGAGCTGGGAGTTCTTC. Encoded protein: CSVRPGTSGSWEFF.